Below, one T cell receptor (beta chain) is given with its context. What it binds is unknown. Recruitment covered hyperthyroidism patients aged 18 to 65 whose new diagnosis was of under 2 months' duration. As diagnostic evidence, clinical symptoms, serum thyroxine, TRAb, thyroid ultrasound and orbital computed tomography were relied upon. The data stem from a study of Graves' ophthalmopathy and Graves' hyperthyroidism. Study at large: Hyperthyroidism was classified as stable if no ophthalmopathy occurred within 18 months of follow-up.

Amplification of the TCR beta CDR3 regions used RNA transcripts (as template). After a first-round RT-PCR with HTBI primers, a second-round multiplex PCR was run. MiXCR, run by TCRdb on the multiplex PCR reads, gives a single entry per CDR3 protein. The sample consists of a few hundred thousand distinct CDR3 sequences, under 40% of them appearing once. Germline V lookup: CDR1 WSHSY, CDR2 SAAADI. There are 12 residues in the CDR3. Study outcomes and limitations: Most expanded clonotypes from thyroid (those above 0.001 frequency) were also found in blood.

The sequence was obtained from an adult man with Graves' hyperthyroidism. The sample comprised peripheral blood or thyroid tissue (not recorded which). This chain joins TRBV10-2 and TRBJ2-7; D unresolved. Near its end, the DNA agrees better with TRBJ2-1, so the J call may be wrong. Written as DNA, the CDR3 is TGCGCCAGCAGTGAGTCCACAAATGAGCAGTTCTTC. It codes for CASSESTNEQFF.